The sequence of this T cell receptor (beta chain) was determined in a study of T cell responses to AZD1222 COVID-19 vaccine. Germline V lookup: CDR1 MNHEY, CDR2 SVGAGI. V gave up 2 bases and J gave up 4 bases, with 17 bases separating them. CDR3 length: 16 amino acids. Method: immunoSEQ multiplex PCR; TCRdb's copy keeps in-frame clones and lacks some. The sample records fewer than 85,000 clones, 88% being singletons. This TCR came from an adult who received the MenACWY meningococcal vaccine as a control. This sequence joins TRBV6-5 and TRBJ1-2; no clear D gene. The sample in question was peripheral blood, obtained 28 days after the second dose of the MenACWY control vaccine. The CDR3: CASSYNGVGTLYGYTF. As DNA, the CDR3 is TGTGCCAGCAGTTACAACGGGGTTGGCACCCTCTATGGCTACACCTTC.